This T cell receptor beta chain was retrieved from a study of T cell clonotyping in hematopoietic cell transplantation. General study findings and limits: Few recipient clonotypes overlapped donors; over 95% were de novo at given depth.

Concerning this clone: The antigen remains undetermined.

The method was immunoSEQ multiplex PCR; TCRdb's version includes in-frame clones alone and lacks a portion of them. Here the sample spans 13,000 to 15,000 clones, about 98% being singletons. CDR3 length equals 16 residues. Germline CDR1 and CDR2: SGHRS and YFSETQ. The V end was cut by 0 bases, the J end by 7 bases, with 14 bases between. The sample was peripheral blood mononuclear cells, taken 30 days after allogeneic stem cell transplant. The TCR comes from a female patient aged 50-60 years who had an allogeneic stem cell transplant from an unrelated donor, so T cells may come from the graft donor. Some clones in this sample may be carry-over from other donors' samples. The J gene is TRBJ1-6, the V gene TRBV5-1, with D perhaps matching TRBD1 (6 bases). Here the CDR3 reads CASSLGDTSGNSPLHF. CDR3 sequence (DNA): TGCGCCAGCAGCTTGGGGGACACCTCGGGCAATTCACCCCTCCACTTT.